The 25 T cell receptor beta chains below were found in one sample sequenced in a study of blood T cell repertoires in COVID-19. The method was immunoSEQ multiplex PCR; TCRdb's version includes in-frame clones alone and lacks a portion of them. The table shows roughly 500,000 clones, with roughly 90% occurring only once. The sample was PBMCs or T cells enriched from blood (not recorded which). The receptors stem from a middle-aged woman who had recovered from COVID-19.

The chain is built from TRBV12-3 or TRBV12-4 and TRBJ2-7; 7 positions match TRBD1. With V trimmed by 5 bases and J by 9 bases, 7 bases remained unmatched. The CDR3 totals 12 residues. The CDR3 reads CASSPDRVVQYF. The CDR3 nucleotides are TGTGCCAGCAGTCCCGACAGGGTAGTGCAGTACTTC.

This chain joins TRBV5-4 and TRBJ1-4, with 12 bases lining up with TRBD1. The CDR3 sequence is 15 residues long. The J segment lost 8 bases and the V segment lost 4 bases, leaving 6 bases of the junction unmatched. Germline lookup yields CDR1 SGHNT and CDR2 YYREEE (reference sequence). Here the CDR3 reads CASSRDRGRREKLFF. The CDR3 DNA follows: TGTGCCAGCAGCCGGGACAGGGGGCGTAGAGAAAAACTGTTTTTT.

The genes are TRBV3-1 (or the pseudogene TRBV3-2) and TRBJ1-1; TRBD1 aligns across 7 bases. The V gene's germline CDR1 is LGHDT and CDR2 YNNKEL (reference sequence). The CDR3 has 13 residues. Trimming removed 4 bases from V and 5 bases from J; junction bases left unmatched: 4. The DNA for the CDR3 is TGTGCCAGCAGCCTTACAGGGGAGACTGAAGCTTTCTTT. As protein: CASSLTGETEAFF.

This chain uses TRBV5-1 with TRBJ1-4, with D perhaps TRBD1 (5 bases). The V gene's germline CDR1 is SGHRS and CDR2 YFSETQ. Trimming left V 0 bases short and J 4 bases short, with 7 bases between. The CDR3 runs 14 residues. Here the CDR3 reads CASSLEGLNEKLFF. In nucleotides, the CDR3 is TGCGCCAGCAGCTTGGAGGGACTTAATGAAAAACTGTTTTTT.

Concerning this clone itself: Other DNA variants within this sample encode the same CDR3. This rearrangement joins TRBV27 to TRBJ2-1, with 14 bases lining up with TRBD2. There are 15 residues in the CDR3. V trimming: 5 bases; J trimming: 10 bases; junction bases outside the gene matches: 7. In germline, CDR1 is MNHEY, CDR2 SMNVEV (reference sequence). The CDR3 DNA is TGTGCCAGCAGTCCAGGGACTAGCGGGAGAGGAGAGCAGTTCTTC. Protein product: CASSPGTSGRGEQFF.

The rearrangement links TRBV5-1 to TRBJ2-1; tentatively, D is TRBD2 (6 bases). From germline, CDR1 is SGHRS and CDR2 YFSETQ. V lost 5 bases, J lost 5 bases, and 14 bases lay in between. The CDR3 sequence is 14 residues long. The CDR3 loop is CASRLGLTNNEQFF. In DNA, the CDR3 is TGCGCCAGCAGACTAGGACTAACAAACAATGAGCAGTTCTTC. The full variable domain, with the rest looked up from reference TRBV5-1 and TRBJ2-1, is KAGVTQTPRYLIKTRGQQVTLSCSPISGHRSVSWYQQTPGQGLQFLFEYFSETQRNKGNFPGRFSGRQFSNSRSEMNVSTLELGDSALYLCASRLGLTNNEQFFGPGTRLTVL.

The rearrangement links TRBV15 to TRBJ2-3; 12 bases align to TRBD1. CDR3 length equals 15 residues. Germline CDR1 and CDR2: LNHNV and YYDKDF (reference sequence). Trimming at V came to 8 bases and at J to 0 bases, leaving 3 bases not matched to a gene. CDR3 sequence (DNA): TGTGCCACCGCGGGACAGGGGGCAAGCACAGATACGCAGTATTTT. Amino acids: CATAGQGASTDTQYF. Looking up the rest from reference TRBV15 and TRBJ2-3 gives the full variable domain: DAMVIQNPRYQVTQFGKPVTLSCSQTLNHNVMYWYQQKSSQAPKLLFHYYDKDFNNEADTPDNFQSRRPNTSFCFLDIRSPGLGDTAMYLCATAGQGASTDTQYFGPGTRLTVL.

The genes are TRBV14 and TRBJ1-2; D gene uncertain. The CDR3 runs 14 residues. V dropped 0 bases and J dropped 4 bases, with 9 bases sitting between them. Germline V gene sequence: CDR1 SGHDN, CDR2 FVKESK. CDR3 coding DNA: TGTGCCAGCAGCCAAGAGAGCAGGATCTATGGCTACACCTTC. Encoded protein: CASSQESRIYGYTF. The full variable domain, its missing parts supplied by reference TRBV14 and TRBJ1-2, is EAGVTQFPSHSVIEKGQTVTLRCDPISGHDNLYWYRRVMGKEIKFLLHFVKESKQDESGMPNNRFLAERTGGTYSTLKVQPAELEDSGVYFCASSQESRIYGYTFGSGTRLTVV.

The rearrangement links TRBV4-3 to TRBJ1-6; 7 bases align to TRBD1. This CDR3 region has 15 residues. Trimming took 4 bases from V and 8 from J; bases not matched to a gene: 8. The germline gives CDR1 LGHNA, CDR2 YSLEER. CDR3 nucleotide sequence: TGCGCCAGCAGCCTACGACAGGGAATTGATTCACCCCTCCACTTT. Protein product: CASSLRQGIDSPLHF.

This clone was found once. The genes are TRBV27 and TRBJ1-6; D not certain. Germline values: CDR1 MNHEY, CDR2 SMNVEV (reference sequence). V dropped 6 bases and J dropped 7 bases, with 13 bases sitting between them. This CDR3 has 14 amino acids. The chain's CDR3 is CASSFRRENSPLHF. For the CDR3, the DNA is TGTGCCAGCAGCTTTCGACGGGAGAATTCACCCCTCCACTTT.

This clone is a singleton in its sample. As DNA, the CDR3 is TGTGCCAGCAGCTTACGACAGGGGGCAGGGTCTAACTATGGCTACACCTTC. Its translation is CASSLRQGAGSNYGYTF. The chain combines TRBV7-2 with TRBJ1-2; 10 nucleotides align to TRBD1. V lost 2 bases to trimming and J lost 0 bases; unmatched junction nucleotides: 6. Germline CDR1 is SGHTA and CDR2 is FQGNSA. There are 17 residues in the CDR3.

V usage is TRBV11-2 and J usage is TRBJ2-1; tentatively, D is TRBD2 (6 bases). The V and J ends lost 3 bases and 0 bases respectively, with 9 bases between them. Germline CDR1 and CDR2: SGHAT and FQNNGV. The CDR3 spans 15 residues. CDR3 sequence reads: CASSLDGSSYNEQFF. CDR3 coding DNA: TGTGCCAGCAGCTTGGACGGGAGCTCCTACAATGAGCAGTTCTTC.

The chain uses TRBV6-5 and TRBJ2-7; 7 nucleotides align to TRBD2. The germline V gene has CDR1 MNHEY and CDR2 SVGAGI. The CDR3 length is 15 residues. V was clipped by 4 bases and J by 0 bases; unmatched bases: 6. The chain's CDR3 is CASSSSGEYSYEQYF. The CDR3 nucleotides are TGTGCCAGCAGTTCTAGCGGAGAATACTCCTACGAGCAGTACTTC.

The chain is built from TRBV13 and TRBJ1-1, with D perhaps TRBD1 (5 bases). Germline CDR1 reads PRHDT; CDR2 reads FYEKMQ (reference sequence). CDR3 size: 14 residues. Deletions cut 5 bases from V and 4 bases from J, with 14 bases between. The CDR3 loop reads CASSPRGPGTEAFF. DNA of the CDR3: TGTGCCAGCAGCCCGCGGGGACCGGGCACTGAAGCTTTCTTT.

V gene TRBV18 combines with J gene TRBJ1-1, with D hard to call. CDR3 size: 13 residues. V lost 5 bases and J 0 bases, leaving 7 bases between the germline ends. Germline V gives CDR1 KGHSH, CDR2 LQKENI. The chain's CDR3 is CASSIQMNTEAFF. As DNA, the CDR3 is TGTGCCAGCTCAATACAGATGAACACTGAAGCTTTCTTT.

In DNA, the CDR3 is TGTGCCAGCAGCCACAGCGGAGCCCCCAATGAGCAGTTCTTC. It yields the protein CASSHSGAPNEQFF. The chain has TRBV3-1 (or the pseudogene TRBV3-2) and TRBJ2-1, with D possibly being TRBD2 (5 bases). Germline assignment: CDR1 LGHDT and CDR2 YNNKEL (reference sequence). V was clipped by 3 bases and J by 6 bases, with 12 bases between them. The CDR3 is 14 amino acids.

The chain combines TRBV30 with TRBJ1-5, with D possibly being TRBD1 (6 bases). Germline V gene sequence: CDR1 GTSNPN, CDR2 SVGIG (reference sequence). V was trimmed by 2 bases and J by 4 bases, leaving 9 bases between them. The CDR3 runs 13 residues. The CDR3 DNA reads TGTGCCTGGAGTATGGACAGAAATCAGCCCCAGCATTTT. This codes for CAWSMDRNQPQHF.

The J gene is TRBJ1-5, the V gene TRBV29-1, with TRBD1 matching 7 bases. Germline CDR1 is SQVTM and CDR2 is ANQGSEA. V dropped 4 bases and J dropped 2; count of bases not matched to a gene: 5. This CDR3 region has 14 residues. CDR3 protein: CSVVTGTGNQPQHF. The CDR3 coding sequence is TGCAGCGTTGTGACCGGGACAGGCAATCAGCCCCAGCATTTT.

The V call is TRBV19, the J call TRBJ1-5; D uncertain. Trimming pared 3 bases from V and 2 bases from J, leaving 17 bases between. Germline V gives CDR1 LNHDA, CDR2 SQIVND (reference sequence). The CDR3 totals 17 residues. The CDR3 region is CASSMRAGRIGNQPQHF. In DNA, the CDR3 is TGTGCCAGTAGTATGAGGGCCGGGCGGATAGGCAATCAGCCCCAGCATTTT.

This clone was seen just once. CDR3 in amino acids: CASSEDFASGIQETQYF. The DNA for the CDR3 is TGTGCCAGCAGCGAGGACTTCGCTAGCGGGATACAAGAGACCCAGTACTTC. This chain uses TRBV9 with TRBJ2-5; TRBD2 matches 9 bases. CDR1 and CDR2 (germline): SGDLS, YYNGEE. The CDR3 extends over 17 amino acids. V was clipped by 3 bases and J by 2 bases; unmatched bases: 11.

This chain joins TRBV5-8 and TRBJ1-5; TRBD1 is a possible D gene (6 bases). This CDR3 is built from 14 residues. V was shortened by 4 bases and J by 9 bases, with 17 bases between the two germline ends. The germline V gene encodes CDR1 SGHTS and CDR2 YDEGEE. The CDR3, as DNA: TGTGCCAGCAGCCGACGGACAGAGGCCCGGCCCCAGCATTTT. It is translated as CASSRRTEARPQHF.

This chain connects TRBV5-1 to TRBJ1-6, with 7 bases lining up with TRBD1. The CDR3 runs 16 residues. CDR1 is SGHRS and CDR2 is YFSETQ in the germline V gene. V lost 4 bases and J lost 4; bases outside the gene matches: 8. The CDR3 DNA is TGCGCCAGCAGCGTACAGGGGAATAATTATAATTCACCCCTCCACTTT. Its protein product is CASSVQGNNYNSPLHF.

The rearrangement uses TRBV5-4 and TRBJ2-2; D perhaps matches TRBD1 (5 bases). This CDR3 contains 16 residues. The germline V gene has CDR1 SGHNT and CDR2 YYREEE (reference sequence). The V and J ends lost 3 bases and 4 bases respectively, with 16 bases between them. The CDR3 loop is CASSWGRQSSTGELFF. CDR3 bases: TGTGCCAGCAGCTGGGGTAGACAGTCGAGCACCGGGGAGCTGTTTTTT.

This clone occurred once. The sample contains more than one DNA sequence encoding this CDR3. The CDR3 spells CASSLGQGGNTEAFF. The CDR3 DNA is TGCGCCAGCAGCTTGGGCCAGGGCGGGAACACTGAAGCTTTCTTT. The gene calls are TRBV5-1 and TRBJ1-1; D is perhaps TRBD1 (5 bases). This CDR3 has 15 residues. Trimming left V 0 bases short and J 1 base short, with 10 bases between. Looked up from germline, CDR1 is SGHRS and CDR2 is YFSETQ.

J is TRBJ1-1 and V is TRBV4-1, with D possibly matching TRBD1 (6 bases). CDR1 and CDR2 (germline): MGHRA, YSYEKL. The CDR3 has 17 residues. V lost 1 base and J lost 5, with 20 bases in between. CDR3 protein: CASSQGARGGGETEAFF. DNA of the CDR3: TGCGCCAGCAGCCAAGGGGCCCGTGGGGGGGGCGAAACTGAAGCTTTCTTT.